This T cell receptor (beta chain) came from a study of blood T cells in healthy people across ages. Findings and limits, study-wide: Per-million-T-cell TCR beta diversity fell roughly linearly with age.

This clonotype showed up just a few times. Antigen specificity is unknown. With a J-beta primer mix and a sample-barcoded 5' primer, a second PCR ran about 6 to 11 cycles. MiXCR, run by TCRdb on the 5' RACE reads, gives a single entry per CDR3 protein. The repertoire consists of roughly 410,000 distinct CDR3 sequences, with about half occurring once and the leading ten covering 45% to 65%. The CDR3 has 15 residues. V lost 5 bases and J lost 8, with 19 bases in between. The authors extracted at least 6 micrograms of total RNA per sample. The sample taken for sequencing was blood. The sequence was obtained from a man aged 60 to 75 in good health. The V and J genes are TRBV12-3 or TRBV12-4 and TRBJ2-4, with D unclear. CDR3 nucleotide sequence: TGTGCCAGCAGTCCCCAGGACCTCAAGCAGTACATTCAGTACTTC. Its protein product is CASSPQDLKQYIQYF.